This T cell receptor (beta chain) came from a study of STAT3 mutations in large granular lymphocyte leukemia. Findings and caveats of the study: After therapy, about 35% of the 18 patients switched clonotypes, all new clones STAT3 wild type. Every T-LGLL patient had at least one immunodominant TCRbeta clonotype.

V was pared by 5 bases and J by 6 bases, with 16 bases between. This CDR3 contains 14 residues. Germline V lookup: CDR1 LNHNV, CDR2 YYDKDF (reference sequence). This clone was picked up a small number of times. The target antigen is unknown. Assay: immunoSEQ multiplex PCR; the TCRdb copy retains only in-frame clones and omits some. The sample includes about 2,100 clones, roughly 20% of them seen just once. Input material: peripheral blood mononuclear cells. The source of this sequence is a man in his 60s with T-cell large granular lymphocyte leukemia. Some clones in this sample may be carry-over from other donors' samples. The chain links TRBV15 to TRBJ1-2; D gene unclear. CDR3 in amino acids: CATSRGGDGDGYTF. DNA of the CDR3: TGTGCCACCAGCCGGGGAGGTGATGGCGATGGCTACACCTTC. The complete variable domain, with remaining parts taken from reference TRBV15 and TRBJ1-2, reads DAMVIQNPRYQVTQFGKPVTLSCSQTLNHNVMYWYQQKSSQAPKLLFHYYDKDFNNEADTPDNFQSRRPNTSFCFLDIRSPGLGDTAMYLCATSRGGDGDGYTFGSGTRLTVV.